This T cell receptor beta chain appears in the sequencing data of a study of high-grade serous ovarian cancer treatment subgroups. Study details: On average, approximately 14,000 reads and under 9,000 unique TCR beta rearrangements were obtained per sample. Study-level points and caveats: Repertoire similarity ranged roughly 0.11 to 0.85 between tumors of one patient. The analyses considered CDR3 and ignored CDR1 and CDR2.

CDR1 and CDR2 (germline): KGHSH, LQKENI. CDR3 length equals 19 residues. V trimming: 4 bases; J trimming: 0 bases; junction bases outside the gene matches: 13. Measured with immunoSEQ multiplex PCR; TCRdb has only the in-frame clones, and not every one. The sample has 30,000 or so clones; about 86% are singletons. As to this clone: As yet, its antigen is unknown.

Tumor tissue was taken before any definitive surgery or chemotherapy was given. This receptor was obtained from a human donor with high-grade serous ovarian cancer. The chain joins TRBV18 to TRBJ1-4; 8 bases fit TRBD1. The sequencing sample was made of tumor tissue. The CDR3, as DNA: TGTGCCAGCTCACAACAAAGGACAGGGACGGGCTCAACTAATGAAAAACTGTTTTTT. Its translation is CASSQQRTGTGSTNEKLFF.